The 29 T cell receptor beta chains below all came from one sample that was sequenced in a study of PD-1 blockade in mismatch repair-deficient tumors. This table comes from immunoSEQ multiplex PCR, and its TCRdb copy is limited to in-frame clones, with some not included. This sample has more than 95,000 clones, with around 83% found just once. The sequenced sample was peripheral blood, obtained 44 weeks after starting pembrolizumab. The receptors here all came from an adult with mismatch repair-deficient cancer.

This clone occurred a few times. This chain's CDR3 is CASSSRQVNYGYTF. The DNA for the CDR3 is TGTGCCAGCAGCTCCCGACAGGTGAACTATGGCTACACCTTC. The V gene is TRBV5-8, the J gene TRBJ1-2; D perhaps matches TRBD1 (6 bases). The germline V gene has CDR1 SGHTS and CDR2 YDEGEE. The CDR3 runs 14 residues. The V end lost 3 bases, the J end lost 2 bases, and 11 bases lay between the germline ends.

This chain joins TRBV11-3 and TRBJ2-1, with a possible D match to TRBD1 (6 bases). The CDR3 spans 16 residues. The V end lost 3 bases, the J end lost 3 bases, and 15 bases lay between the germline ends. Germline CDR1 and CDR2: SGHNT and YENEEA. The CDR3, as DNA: TGTGCCAGCAGCTTTGACGAGGGACAAGGCTACAATGAGCAGTTCTTC. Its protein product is CASSFDEGQGYNEQFF.

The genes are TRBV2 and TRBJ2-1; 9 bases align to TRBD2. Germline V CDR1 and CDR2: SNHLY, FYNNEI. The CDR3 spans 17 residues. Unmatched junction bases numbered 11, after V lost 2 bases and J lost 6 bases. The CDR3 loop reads CASSEFGSGSFFNEQFF. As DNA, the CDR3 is TGTGCCAGCAGTGAATTTGGTAGCGGGAGTTTTTTCAATGAGCAGTTCTTC. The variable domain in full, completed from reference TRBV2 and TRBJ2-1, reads EPEVTQTPSHQVTQMGQEVILRCVPISNHLYFYWYRQILGQKVEFLVSFYNNEISEKSEIFDDQFSVERPDGSNFTLKIRSTKLEDSAMYFCASSEFGSGSFFNEQFFGPGTRLTVL.

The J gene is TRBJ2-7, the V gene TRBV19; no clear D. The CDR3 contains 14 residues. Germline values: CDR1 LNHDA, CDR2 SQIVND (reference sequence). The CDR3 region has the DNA TGTTTTTTTTTCAAGCAGAAGACGGCATACGAGCAGTACTTC. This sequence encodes CFFFKQKTAYEQYF.

CDR3 nucleotides: TGCGCCAGCAGCTTGGCCTACAGGGGGCTCGCCGGGGAGCTGTTTTTT. This encodes CASSLAYRGLAGELFF. J is TRBJ2-2 and V is TRBV5-1; 9 bases are a match to TRBD1. Germline values: CDR1 SGHRS, CDR2 YFSETQ. The CDR3 covers 16 residues. V gave up 0 bases and J gave up 6 bases; unmatched junction bases: 6.

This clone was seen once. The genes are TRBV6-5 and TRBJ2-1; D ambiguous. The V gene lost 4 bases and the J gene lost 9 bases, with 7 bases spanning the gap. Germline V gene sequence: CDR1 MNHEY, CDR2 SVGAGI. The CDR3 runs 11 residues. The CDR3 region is CASSLRFEQFF. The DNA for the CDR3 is TGTGCCAGCAGTTTGAGGTTTGAGCAGTTCTTC.

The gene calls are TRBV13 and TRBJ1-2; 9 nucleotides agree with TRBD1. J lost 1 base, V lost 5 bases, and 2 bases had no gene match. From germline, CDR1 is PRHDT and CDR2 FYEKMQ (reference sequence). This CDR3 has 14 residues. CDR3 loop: CASSRQGDNYGYTF. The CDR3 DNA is TGTGCCAGCAGCCGACAGGGGGATAACTATGGCTACACCTTC.

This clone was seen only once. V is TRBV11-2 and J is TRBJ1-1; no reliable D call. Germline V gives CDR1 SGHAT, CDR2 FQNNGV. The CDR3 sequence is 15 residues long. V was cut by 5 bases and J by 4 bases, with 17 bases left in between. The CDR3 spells CASSPSWPGSTEAFF. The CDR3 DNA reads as TGTGCCAGCAGCCCTAGTTGGCCAGGTTCCACTGAAGCTTTCTTT.

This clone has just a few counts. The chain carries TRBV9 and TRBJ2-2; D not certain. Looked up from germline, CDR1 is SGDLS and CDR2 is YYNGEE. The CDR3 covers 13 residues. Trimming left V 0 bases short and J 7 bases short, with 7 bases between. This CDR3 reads CASSVGGDGELFF. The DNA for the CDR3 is TGTGCCAGCAGCGTAGGAGGAGACGGGGAGCTGTTTTTT.

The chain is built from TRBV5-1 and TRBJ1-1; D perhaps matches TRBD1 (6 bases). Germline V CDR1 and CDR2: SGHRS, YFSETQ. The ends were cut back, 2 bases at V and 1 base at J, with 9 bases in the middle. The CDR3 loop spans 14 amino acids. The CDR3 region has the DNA TGCGCCAGCAGCTTCCGGGGGGCGAACACTGAAGCTTTCTTT. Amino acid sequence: CASSFRGANTEAFF.

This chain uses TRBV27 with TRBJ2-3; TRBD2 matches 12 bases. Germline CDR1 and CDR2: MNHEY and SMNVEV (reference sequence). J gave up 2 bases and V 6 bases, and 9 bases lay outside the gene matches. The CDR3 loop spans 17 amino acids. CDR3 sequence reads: CASSPPGLAGLTDTQYF. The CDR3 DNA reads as TGTGCCAGCAGCCCTCCGGGACTAGCGGGTCTCACAGATACGCAGTATTTT.

Here the CDR3 reads CASSLIGSGSTDTQYF. The CDR3 nucleotides are TGTGCCAGCAGCTTAATCGGTAGCGGGAGCACAGATACGCAGTATTTT. The rearrangement joins TRBV7-6 to TRBJ2-3; 7 positions match TRBD2. The length of the CDR3 is 16 residues. The V and J ends lost 2 bases and 0 bases, in that order; junction bases with no gene match: 5. The germline gives CDR1 SGHVS, CDR2 FNYEAQ.

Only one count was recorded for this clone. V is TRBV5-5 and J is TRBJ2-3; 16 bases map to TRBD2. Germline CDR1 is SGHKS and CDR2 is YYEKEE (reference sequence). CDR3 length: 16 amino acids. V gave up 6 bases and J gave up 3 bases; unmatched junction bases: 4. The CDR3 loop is CASTPGLAGGTDTQYF. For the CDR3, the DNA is TGTGCCAGCACTCCGGGACTAGCGGGAGGGACAGATACGCAGTATTTT.

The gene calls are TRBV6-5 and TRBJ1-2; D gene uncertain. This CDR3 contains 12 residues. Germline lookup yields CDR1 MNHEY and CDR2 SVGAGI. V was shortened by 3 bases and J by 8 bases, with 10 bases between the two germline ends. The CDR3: CASSYLGVGYTF. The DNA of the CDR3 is TGTGCCAGCAGTTATCTCGGGGTAGGCTACACCTTC.

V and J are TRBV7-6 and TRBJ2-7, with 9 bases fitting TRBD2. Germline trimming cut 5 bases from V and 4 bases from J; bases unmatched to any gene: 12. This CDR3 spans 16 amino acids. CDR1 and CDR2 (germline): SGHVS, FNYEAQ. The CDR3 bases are TGTGCCAGCAGCCCCGGGACTAGCCATAGAATGTACGAGCAGTACTTC. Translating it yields CASSPGTSHRMYEQYF.

The CDR3, as DNA: TGCAGCGTTGAAGATCTCTTCCGTCGGTCAGTCAACAATGAGCAGTTCTTC. Translated, it gives CSVEDLFRRSVNNEQFF. The chain links TRBV29-1 to TRBJ2-1; D gene uncertain. Deletions cut 0 bases from V and 5 bases from J, with 20 bases between. This CDR3 region has 17 residues. Germline V gives CDR1 SQVTM, CDR2 ANQGSEA.

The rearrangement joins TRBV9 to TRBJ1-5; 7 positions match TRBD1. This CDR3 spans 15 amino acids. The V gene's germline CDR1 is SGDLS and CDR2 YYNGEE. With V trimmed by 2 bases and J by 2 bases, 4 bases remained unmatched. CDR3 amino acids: CASSVGQGGNQPQHF. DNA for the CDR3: TGTGCCAGCAGCGTTGGCCAGGGGGGCAATCAGCCCCAGCATTTT.

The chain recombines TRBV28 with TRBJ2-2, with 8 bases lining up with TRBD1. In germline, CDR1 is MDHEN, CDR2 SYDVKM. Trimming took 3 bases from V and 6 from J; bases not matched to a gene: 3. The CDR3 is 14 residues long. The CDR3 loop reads CASSLTGVAGELFF. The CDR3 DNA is TGTGCCAGCAGTTTGACAGGGGTCGCCGGGGAGCTGTTTTTT.

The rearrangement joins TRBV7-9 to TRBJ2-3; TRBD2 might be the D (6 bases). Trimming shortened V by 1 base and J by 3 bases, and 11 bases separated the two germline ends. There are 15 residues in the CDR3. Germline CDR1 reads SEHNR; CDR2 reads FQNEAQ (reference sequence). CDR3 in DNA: TGTGCCAGCAGCTTAGGGACTACCCTTACAGATACGCAGTATTTT. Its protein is CASSLGTTLTDTQYF.

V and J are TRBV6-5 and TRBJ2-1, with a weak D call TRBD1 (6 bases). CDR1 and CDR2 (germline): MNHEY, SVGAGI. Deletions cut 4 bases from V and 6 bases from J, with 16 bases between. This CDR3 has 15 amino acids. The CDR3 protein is CASSLRGTRFNEQFF. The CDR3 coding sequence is TGTGCCAGCAGTTTAAGGGGGACCCGTTTCAATGAGCAGTTCTTC.

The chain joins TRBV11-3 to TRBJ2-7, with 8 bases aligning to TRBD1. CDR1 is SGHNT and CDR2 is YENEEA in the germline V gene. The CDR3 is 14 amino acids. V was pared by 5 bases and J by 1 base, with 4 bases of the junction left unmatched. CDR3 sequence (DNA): TGTGCCAGCAGCAGCAGGGGGCCATCCTACGAGCAGTACTTC. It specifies CASSSRGPSYEQYF.

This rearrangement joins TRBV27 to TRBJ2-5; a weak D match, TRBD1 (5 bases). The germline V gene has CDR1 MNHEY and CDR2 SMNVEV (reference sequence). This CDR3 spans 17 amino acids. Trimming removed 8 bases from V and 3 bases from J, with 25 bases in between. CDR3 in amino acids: CASANLEQGRWKETQYF. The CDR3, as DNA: TGTGCCAGCGCCAACCTAGAGCAGGGAAGATGGAAAGAGACCCAGTACTTC.

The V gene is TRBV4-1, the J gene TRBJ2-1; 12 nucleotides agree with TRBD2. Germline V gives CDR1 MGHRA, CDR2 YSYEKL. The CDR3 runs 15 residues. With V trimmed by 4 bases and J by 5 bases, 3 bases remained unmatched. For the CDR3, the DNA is TGCGCCAGCAGCCTAGGACTAGCGGGACACAATGAGCAGTTCTTC. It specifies CASSLGLAGHNEQFF.

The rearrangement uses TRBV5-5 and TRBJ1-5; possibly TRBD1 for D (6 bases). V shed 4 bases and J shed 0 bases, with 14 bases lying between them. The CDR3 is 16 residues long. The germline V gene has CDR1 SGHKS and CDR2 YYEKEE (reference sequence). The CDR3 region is CASSQGTSYSNQPQHF. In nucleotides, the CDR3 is TGTGCCAGCAGCCAGGGGACATCTTATAGCAATCAGCCCCAGCATTTT.

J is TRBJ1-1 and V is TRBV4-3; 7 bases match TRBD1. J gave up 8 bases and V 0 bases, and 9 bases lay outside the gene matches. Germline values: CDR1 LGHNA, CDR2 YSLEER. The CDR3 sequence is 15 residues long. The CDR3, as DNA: TGCGCCAGCAGCCAAGATGAGGGGGCAAGTCCAGAAGCTTTCTTT. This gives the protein CASSQDEGASPEAFF.

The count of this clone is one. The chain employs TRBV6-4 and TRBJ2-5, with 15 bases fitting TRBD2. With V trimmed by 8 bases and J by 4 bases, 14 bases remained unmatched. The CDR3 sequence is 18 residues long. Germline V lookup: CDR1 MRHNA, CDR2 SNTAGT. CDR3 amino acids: CASPLPGTSGRRGETQYF. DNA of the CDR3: TGTGCCAGCCCCCTCCCCGGGACTAGCGGGAGGAGGGGAGAGACCCAGTACTTC.

As DNA, the CDR3 is TGCAGCGTTGAGGTCGGGACTAGCGGGAGTCGTCAGACCCAGTACTTC. Amino acid sequence: CSVEVGTSGSRQTQYF. The genes are TRBV29-1 and TRBJ2-5, with 14 bases lining up with TRBD2. Germline loops: CDR1 SQVTM, CDR2 ANQGSEA. The CDR3 is 16 residues long. After removal of 3 bases from V and 6 bases from J, the junction contained 9 bases not matched to a gene.

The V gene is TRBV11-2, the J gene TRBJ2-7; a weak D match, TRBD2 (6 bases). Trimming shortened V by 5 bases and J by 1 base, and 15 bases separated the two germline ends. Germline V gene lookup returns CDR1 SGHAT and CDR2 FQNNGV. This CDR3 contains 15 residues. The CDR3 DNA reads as TGTGCCAGCAGCCCCGTCGCTAGCGTGTCCTACGAGCAGTACTTC. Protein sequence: CASSPVASVSYEQYF.

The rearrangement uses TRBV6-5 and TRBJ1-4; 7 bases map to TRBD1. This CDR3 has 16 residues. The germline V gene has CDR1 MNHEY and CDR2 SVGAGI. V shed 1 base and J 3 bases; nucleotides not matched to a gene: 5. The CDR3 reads CASSYYRQGPNEKLFF. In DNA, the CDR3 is TGTGCCAGCAGTTACTACCGACAGGGCCCTAATGAAAAACTGTTTTTT.